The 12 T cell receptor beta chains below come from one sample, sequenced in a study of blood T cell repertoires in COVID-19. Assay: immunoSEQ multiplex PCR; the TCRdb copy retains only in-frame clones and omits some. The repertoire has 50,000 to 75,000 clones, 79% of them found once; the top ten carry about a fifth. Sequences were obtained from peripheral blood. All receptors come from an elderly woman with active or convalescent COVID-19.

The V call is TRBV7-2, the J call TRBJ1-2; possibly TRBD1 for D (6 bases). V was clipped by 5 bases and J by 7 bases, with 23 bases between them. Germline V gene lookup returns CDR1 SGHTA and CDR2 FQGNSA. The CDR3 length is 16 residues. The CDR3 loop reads CASSPRLGGAAAGYTF. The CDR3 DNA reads TGTGCCAGCAGCCCCCGCTTGGGGGGGGCAGCGGCTGGCTACACCTTC. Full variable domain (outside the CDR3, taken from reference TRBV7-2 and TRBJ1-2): GAGVSQSPSNKVTEKGKDVELRCDPISGHTALYWYRQSLGQGLEFLIYFQGNSAPDKSGLPSDRFSAERTGGSVSTLTIQRTQQEDSAVYLCASSPRLGGAAAGYTFGSGTRLTVV.

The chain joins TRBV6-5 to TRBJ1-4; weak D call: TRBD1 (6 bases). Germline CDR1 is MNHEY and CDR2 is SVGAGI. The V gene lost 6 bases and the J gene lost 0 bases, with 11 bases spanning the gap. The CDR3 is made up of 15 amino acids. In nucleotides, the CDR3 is TGTGCCAGCAGACGGACAGCTGCAACTAATGAAAAACTGTTTTTT. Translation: CASRRTAATNEKLFF.

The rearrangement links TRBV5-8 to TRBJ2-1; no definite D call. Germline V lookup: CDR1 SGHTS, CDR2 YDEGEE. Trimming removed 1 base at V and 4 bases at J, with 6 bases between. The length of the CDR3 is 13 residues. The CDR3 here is CASSLRLYNEQFF. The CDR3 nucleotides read TGTGCCAGCAGCTTGAGACTTTACAATGAGCAGTTCTTC.

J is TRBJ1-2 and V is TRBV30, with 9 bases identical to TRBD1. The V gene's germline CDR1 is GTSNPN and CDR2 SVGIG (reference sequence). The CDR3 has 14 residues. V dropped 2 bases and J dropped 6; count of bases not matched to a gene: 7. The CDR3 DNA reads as TGTGCCTGGAGTAGGGGACAGGGTCTTCATGGCTACACCTTC. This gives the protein CAWSRGQGLHGYTF.

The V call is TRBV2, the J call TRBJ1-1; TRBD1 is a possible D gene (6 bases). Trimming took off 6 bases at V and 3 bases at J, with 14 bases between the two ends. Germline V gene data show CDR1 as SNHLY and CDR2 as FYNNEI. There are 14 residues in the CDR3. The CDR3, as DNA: TGTGCCAGCAGGGCACAGGGACGTGACACTGAAGCTTTCTTT. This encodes CASRAQGRDTEAFF.

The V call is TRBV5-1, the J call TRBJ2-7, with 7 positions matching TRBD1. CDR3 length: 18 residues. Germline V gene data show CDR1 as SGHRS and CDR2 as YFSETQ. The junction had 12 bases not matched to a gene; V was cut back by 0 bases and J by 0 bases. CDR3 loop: CASSLGGRGSPSSYEQYF. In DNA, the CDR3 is TGCGCCAGCAGCTTGGGGGGCAGGGGGTCGCCGAGCTCCTACGAGCAGTACTTC.

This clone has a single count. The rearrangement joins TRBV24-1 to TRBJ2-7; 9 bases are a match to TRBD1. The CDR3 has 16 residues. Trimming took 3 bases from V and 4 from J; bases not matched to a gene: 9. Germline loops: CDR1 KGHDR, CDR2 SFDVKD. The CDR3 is CATSDPTGGALYEQYF. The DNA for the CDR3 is TGTGCCACCAGTGATCCCACAGGGGGCGCGCTGTACGAGCAGTACTTC.

Written as DNA, the CDR3 is TGTGCCAGCATCCCCGACCTGGGACAGGGGAATGAAAAACTGTTTTTT. This sequence encodes CASIPDLGQGNEKLFF. The chain joins TRBV7-8 to TRBJ1-4, with 10 bases lining up with TRBD1. The CDR3 has 16 amino acids. Germline V CDR1 and CDR2: SGHVS, FQNEAQ. V gave up 7 bases and J gave up 5 bases; unmatched junction bases: 10. The full variable domain, completed using reference TRBV7-8 and TRBJ1-4, is GAGVSQSPRYKVAKRGQDVALRCDPISGHVSLFWYQQALGQGPEFLTYFQNEAQLDKSGLPSDRFFAERPEGSVSTLKIQRTQQEDSAVYLCASIPDLGQGNEKLFFGSGTQLSVL.

CDR3 coding DNA: TGTGCCAGCGGGGCGGAGTGGAACACTGAAGCTTTCTTT. As protein: CASGAEWNTEAFF. The chain employs TRBV2 and TRBJ1-1, with D perhaps matching TRBD1 (5 bases). In germline, CDR1 is SNHLY, CDR2 FYNNEI. V was trimmed by 8 bases and J by 1 base, leaving 11 bases between them. This CDR3 comprises 13 residues.

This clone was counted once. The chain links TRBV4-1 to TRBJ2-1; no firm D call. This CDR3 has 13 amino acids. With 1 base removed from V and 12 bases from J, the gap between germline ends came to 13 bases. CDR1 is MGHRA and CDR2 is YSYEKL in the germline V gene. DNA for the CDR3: TGCGCCAGCAGCCAAGTCACTTTTTATGGGCAGTTCTTC. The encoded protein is CASSQVTFYGQFF.

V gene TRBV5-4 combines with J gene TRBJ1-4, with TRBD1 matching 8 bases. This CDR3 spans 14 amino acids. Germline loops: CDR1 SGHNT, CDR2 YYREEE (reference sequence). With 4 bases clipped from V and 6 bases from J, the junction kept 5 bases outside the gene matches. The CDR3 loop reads CASSRDRGDEKLFF. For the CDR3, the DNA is TGTGCCAGCAGCCGCGACAGGGGCGATGAAAAACTGTTTTTT.

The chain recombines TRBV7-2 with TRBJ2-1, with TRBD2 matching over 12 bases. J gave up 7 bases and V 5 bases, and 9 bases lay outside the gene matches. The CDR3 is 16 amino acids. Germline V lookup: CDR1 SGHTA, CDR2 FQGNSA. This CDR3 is CASSASSGGARNEQFF. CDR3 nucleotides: TGTGCCAGCAGCGCCTCTAGCGGGGGGGCGAGGAATGAGCAGTTCTTC.